These 15 T cell receptor beta chains were sequenced from one sample in a study of cytomegalovirus exposure and HLA in healthy donors. It was with 60 Vbeta and 13 Jbeta primers that the PCR ran. Clones were read by immunoSEQ multiplex PCR, and TCRdb kept only the in-frame ones, dropping some. The repertoire holds fewer than 350,000 clones, about 90% seen once, with about 2% in the top ten. The material sequenced was PBMCs. The receptors stem from a woman aged 18-29 years in good health and CMV-seronegative.

This chain links TRBV19 with TRBJ1-3; D might be TRBD1 (6 bases). The CDR3 runs to 16 residues. With 3 bases removed from V and 0 bases from J, the gap between germline ends came to 12 bases. Germline CDR1 LNHDA, CDR2 SQIVND (reference sequence). The CDR3, as DNA: TGTGCCAGTAGTATTGGAATGGACAGCTCTGGAAACACCATATATTTT. Residues: CASSIGMDSSGNTIYF. Full variable domain (remainder filled in from reference TRBV19 and TRBJ1-3): DGGITQSPKYLFRKEGQNVTLSCEQNLNHDAMYWYRQDPGQGLRLIYYSQIVNDFQKGDIAEGYSVSREKKESFPLTVTSAQKNPTAFYLCASSIGMDSSGNTIYFGEGSWLTVV.

The chain combines TRBV7-6 with TRBJ2-3; possibly TRBD2 for D (7 bases). V dropped 3 bases and J dropped 4 bases, with 17 bases sitting between them. Germline V gives CDR1 SGHVS, CDR2 FNYEAQ. The CDR3 is 16 residues long. CDR3 loop: CASSFRGGTYSDTQYF. In nucleotides, the CDR3 is TGTGCCAGCAGCTTTAGGGGGGGCACTTACTCAGATACGCAGTATTTT.

The chain is built from TRBV7-6 and TRBJ1-3; D is uncertain. V was trimmed by 3 bases and J by 4 bases, leaving 10 bases between them. This CDR3 is 14 amino acids long. CDR1 SGHVS and CDR2 FNYEAQ come from the germline V gene. The CDR3 sequence is CASSLGGIGNTIYF. Here the CDR3 DNA reads TGTGCCAGCAGCTTGGGAGGGATCGGAAACACCATATATTTT.

The chain links TRBV21-1 to TRBJ1-1; the listed D gene, TRBD1, was not tested against the DNA. TRBV21-1 is a documented pseudogene. The CDR3 has 16 amino acids. CDR3 nucleotide sequence: TGTGCCAGCAACAAGAGACCGGGACAGGGGAACACTGAAGCTTTCTTT. Protein sequence: CASNKRPGQGNTEAFF.

V gene TRBV5-5 combines with J gene TRBJ2-1; the match to TRBD1 covers 7 bases. CDR1 and CDR2 (germline): SGHKS, YYEKEE (reference sequence). Unmatched junction bases numbered 0, after V lost 0 bases and J lost 0 bases. This CDR3 is built from 15 residues. CDR3 coding DNA: TGTGCCAGCAGCTTGGACAGGGGCTCCTACAATGAGCAGTTCTTC. Its translation: CASSLDRGSYNEQFF.

The chain couples TRBV18 to TRBJ2-3, with 10 bases lining up with TRBD2. Germline CDR1 KGHSH, CDR2 LQKENI. Germline trimming cut 5 bases from V and 1 base from J; bases unmatched to any gene: 3. The CDR3 is 15 residues long. CDR3 sequence: CASSKAGGRTDTQYF. CDR3 nucleotides: TGTGCCAGCTCAAAAGCGGGGGGGCGCACAGATACGCAGTATTTT.

This clone was observed once. The J gene is TRBJ2-3, the V gene TRBV9; 7 nucleotides align to TRBD1. V lost 0 bases, J lost 0 bases, and 10 bases stayed unmatched. This CDR3 spans 18 amino acids. Germline assignment: CDR1 SGDLS and CDR2 YYNGEE. CDR3 sequence (DNA): TGTGCCAGCAGCGTAGGCCCAACAGGGGCGATTAGCACAGATACGCAGTATTTT. This codes for CASSVGPTGAISTDTQYF.

This clone was seen just once. The chain uses TRBV30 and TRBJ1-5; tentatively, D is TRBD1 (6 bases). Trimming took off 2 bases at V and 7 bases at J, with 12 bases between the two ends. The CDR3 is 13 amino acids. Germline V gives CDR1 GTSNPN, CDR2 SVGIG (reference sequence). CDR3 loop: CAWSQGGEQPQHF. CDR3 sequence (DNA): TGTGCCTGGAGTCAAGGGGGGGAACAGCCCCAGCATTTT.

V usage is TRBV5-1 and J usage is TRBJ1-6; 7 bases agree with TRBD1. The V and J ends lost 2 bases and 7 bases, in that order; junction bases with no gene match: 3. This CDR3 contains 14 residues. Looked up from germline, CDR1 is SGHRS and CDR2 is YFSETQ. CDR3 coding DNA: TGCGCCAGCAGCTTCGACAGGGCCAATTCACCCCTCCACTTT. Protein: CASSFDRANSPLHF.

The chain has TRBV27 and TRBJ1-2, with 9 bases lining up with TRBD1. This CDR3 contains 15 residues. Germline loops: CDR1 MNHEY, CDR2 SMNVEV (reference sequence). J gave up 1 base and V 5 bases, and 5 bases lay outside the gene matches. Here the CDR3 DNA reads TGTGCCAGCAGTCCGGGACAGGGAATTAACTATGGCTACACCTTC. Protein: CASSPGQGINYGYTF.

The V and J genes are TRBV5-4 and TRBJ1-1; 8 bases line up with TRBD1. The germline V gene encodes CDR1 SGHNT and CDR2 YYREEE (reference sequence). The CDR3 loop spans 13 amino acids. The trim removed 1 base at V and 10 bases at J, leaving 6 bases unmatched. CDR3 protein: CASSLYLDRAAFF. The CDR3 DNA is TGTGCCAGCAGCTTGTATTTGGACAGGGCAGCTTTCTTT. Looking up the rest from reference TRBV5-4 and TRBJ1-1 gives the full variable domain: ETGVTQSPTHLIKTRGQQVTLRCSSQSGHNTVSWYQQALGQGPQFIFQYYREEENGRGNFPPRFSGLQFPNYSSELNVNALELDDSALYLCASSLYLDRAAFFGQGTRLTVV.

V is TRBV30 and J is TRBJ1-2; D is uncertain. Trimming cost V 4 bases and J 2 bases, with 8 bases left between them. The CDR3 extends over 12 amino acids. Germline CDR1 and CDR2: GTSNPN and SVGIG (reference sequence). The CDR3 bases are TGTGCCTGGATGAGGGAAAACTATGGCTACACCTTC. It specifies CAWMRENYGYTF. The full variable domain, in which reference TRBV30 and TRBJ1-2 provide the parts outside the CDR3, is SQTIHQWPATLVQPVGSPLSLECTVEGTSNPNLYWYRQAAGRGLQLLFYSVGIGQISSEVPQNLSASRPQDRQFILSSKKLLLSDSGFYLCAWMRENYGYTFGSGTRLTVV.

CDR3 loop: CASSLGGSLRTEAFF. CDR3 nucleotide sequence: TGTGCCAGCAGCTTAGGAGGGTCTTTACGCACTGAAGCTTTCTTT. V gene TRBV5-6 combines with J gene TRBJ1-1, with D unclear. CDR1 and CDR2 (germline): SGHDT, YYEEEE. Trimming removed 2 bases at V and 4 bases at J, with 15 bases between. The CDR3 has 15 residues.

Only one count was recorded for this clone. The rearrangement uses TRBV9 and TRBJ2-1; 9 bases line up with TRBD2. V lost 0 bases and J lost 9; bases outside the gene matches: 10. The germline gives CDR1 SGDLS, CDR2 YYNGEE. The CDR3 is 16 amino acids. The CDR3 here is CASSVGAAGGRSEQFF. The CDR3 bases are TGTGCCAGCAGCGTAGGGGCGGCGGGGGGGCGGAGTGAGCAGTTCTTC.

This clone has just one count. V is TRBV7-8 and J is TRBJ2-2, with D possibly TRBD1 on 6 matching bases. Trimming took off 7 bases at V and 0 bases at J, with 9 bases between the two ends. The CDR3 is 14 residues long. The germline V gene has CDR1 SGHVS and CDR2 FQNEAQ. The CDR3 spells CASKGHPNTGELFF. In DNA, the CDR3 is TGTGCCAGCAAGGGACATCCGAACACCGGGGAGCTGTTTTTT.